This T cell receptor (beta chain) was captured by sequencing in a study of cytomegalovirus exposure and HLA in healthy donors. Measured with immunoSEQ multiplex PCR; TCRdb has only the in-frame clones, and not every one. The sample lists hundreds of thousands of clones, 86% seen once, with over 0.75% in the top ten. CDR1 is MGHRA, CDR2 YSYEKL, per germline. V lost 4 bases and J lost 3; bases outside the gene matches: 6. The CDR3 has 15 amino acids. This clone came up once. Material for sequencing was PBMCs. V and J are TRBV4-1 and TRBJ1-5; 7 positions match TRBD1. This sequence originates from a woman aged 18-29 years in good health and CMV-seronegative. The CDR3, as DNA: TGCGCCAGCAGCCCCGGGGACAGAGACAATCAGCCCCAGCATTTT. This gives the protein CASSPGDRDNQPQHF.